This passage covers 2 T cell receptor beta chains from one sample sequenced in a study of post-analysis software for immune sequencing data. Findings and limits, study-wide: The five TRBV segments detected at higher frequency in patients than in controls included TRBV5-6, TRBV5-1 and TRBV20-1.

No antigen is known for these receptors. Unique molecular identifiers tagged the TCR beta cDNA libraries. TCRdb redid the calling of the PCR reads with MiXCR, one entry per CDR3 protein. Among hundreds of thousands of distinct CDR3 sequences listed, roughly three fifths were seen once. The sequenced sample consisted of blood. These receptors originate from a girl aged 2 to 9 with multiple sclerosis.

The chain employs TRBV6-6 and TRBJ1-2; no firm D call. The CDR3 is made up of 12 amino acids. Germline assignment: CDR1 MNHNY and CDR2 SVGAGI (reference sequence). The V gene lost 8 bases and the J gene lost 8 bases, with 15 bases spanning the gap. In nucleotides, the CDR3 is TGTGCCAGCGCGGCGGCAGTCAACGGCTACACCTTC. Residues: CASAAAVNGYTF.

This clonotype came up a few times. CDR3 residues: CASSPGRGPYNEQFF. DNA for the CDR3: TGTGCCAGCTCCCCAGGGAGGGGCCCCTACAATGAGCAGTTCTTC. The chain couples TRBV2 to TRBJ2-1; 7 bases are a match to TRBD2. Per germline, CDR1 SNHLY and CDR2 FYNNEI. The junction had 9 bases not matched to a gene; V was cut back by 8 bases and J by 2 bases. The CDR3 has 15 residues.